This T cell receptor (beta chain) comes out of a study of T-cell memory formation after mild COVID-19. Study-wide points: Most CD4+ clones that shrank were in CM and EM, while CD8+ ones turned up in EMRA. Clones shrinking from day 15 to 85 showed even CD4/CD8 mixes; later expanders tilted CD4+. Pre-infection memory harbored some responding clones, suggesting cross-reactive memory joined. Second-wave clones peaking on day 37 lacked confirmed SARS-CoV-2 specificity.

On this clonotype: Its antigen is still unknown.

CDR3 length: 13 amino acids. Trimming removed 3 bases from V and 2 bases from J, with 9 bases in between. Germline V gene data show CDR1 as GTSNPN and CDR2 as SVGIG (reference sequence). MiXCR was run by TCRdb on the 5' RACE reads, yielding one entry per CDR3 protein. Among hundreds of thousands of distinct CDR3 sequences listed, approximately 25% were seen once. This TCR was recovered from an adult woman who had mild COVID-19 (a few samples of this study predate the infection). Cell type and time point are not known. The chain joins TRBV30 to TRBJ2-3; D gene uncertain. Material: PBMCs or a T cell subset sorted from them (not recorded which). The CDR3 loop reads CAWRRAVTDTQYF. The CDR3 DNA reads TGTGCCTGGAGAAGGGCGGTCACAGATACGCAGTATTTT.